These 26 T cell receptor beta chains came from one sample sequenced in a study of blood T cells in healthy people across ages. PCR was performed a second time for 7 to 11 cycles using a sample-barcoded 5' primer and a J-beta primer mix. TCRdb reprocessed the 5' RACE reads via MiXCR and lists one record per CDR3 protein. The sample consists of 500,000 to 700,000 distinct CDR3 sequences, about 28% of them appearing once. The source material was blood. Receptor source: a woman older than 75 in good health.

This clonotype was detected many times. This chain links TRBV4-3 with TRBJ1-2; D may be TRBD1 (5 bases). With 1 base removed from V and 2 bases from J, the gap between germline ends came to 14 bases. This CDR3 contains 16 residues. CDR1 and CDR2 from the germline V gene are LGHNA and YSLEER. CDR3 region: CASSQGDGRDNYGYTF. CDR3 sequence (DNA): TGCGCCAGCAGCCAAGGTGACGGTCGGGACAACTATGGCTACACCTTC.

This clonotype was found a few times. A read error may explain this, as a much larger clone is one base away. V and J are TRBV12-3 or TRBV12-4 and TRBJ1-2; 10 positions agree with TRBD1. The CDR3 sequence is 14 residues long. The V and J ends lost 4 bases and 3 bases, in that order; junction bases with no gene match: 2. CDR3 protein: CASSWTGGDYGYTF. The CDR3 DNA follows: TGTGCCAGCAGTTGGACAGGGGGGGACTATGGCTACACCTTC.

The rearrangement joins TRBV2 to TRBJ2-4, with D perhaps matching TRBD2 (5 bases). The J call may be in error: the DNA end matches TRBJ2-5 better. This CDR3 has 13 residues. Per the germline V gene, CDR1 is SNHLY and CDR2 is FYNNEI. Here the CDR3 DNA reads TGTGCCACCGAGGGTTTCGGCCAAGAGACCCAGTACTTC. Translating it yields CATEGFGQETQYF.

The chain couples TRBV5-5 to TRBJ1-1, with TRBD1 matching 7 bases. The CDR3 consists of 16 residues. The V and J ends lost 4 bases and 0 bases, in that order; junction bases with no gene match: 9. In germline, CDR1 is SGHKS, CDR2 YYEKEE (reference sequence). CDR3 sequence: CASSTGTVRLNTEAFF. The CDR3 DNA reads as TGTGCCAGCAGCACGGGGACAGTGAGACTGAACACTGAAGCTTTCTTT.

A word on this clonotype: A read error may be the cause here, since a much bigger clone is one base away. The chain recombines TRBV20-1 with TRBJ2-1; TRBD2 is a possible D gene (5 bases). V was clipped by 0 bases and J by 13 bases, with 13 bases between them. Germline loops: CDR1 DFQATT, CDR2 SNEGSKA (reference sequence). The CDR3 runs to 12 residues. CDR3 protein: CSARDERETQFF. CDR3 DNA sequence: TGCAGTGCTAGAGATGAAAGGGAGACCCAGTTCTTC.

J is TRBJ2-1 and V is TRBV7-2, with a tentative D call TRBD1 (8 bases). The DNA end is more similar to TRBJ2-7, so the J call may be wrong. Germline V lookup: CDR1 SGHTA, CDR2 FQGNSA. CDR3 size: 15 residues. CDR3 sequence reads: CASSLNRGGLNEQYF. CDR3 nucleotide sequence: TGTGCCAGCAGCTTAAACAGGGGGGGACTCAATGAGCAGTACTTC.

The gene calls are TRBV28 and TRBJ2-1; possibly TRBD1 for D (5 bases). CDR3 length: 15 residues. Germline-derived CDR1 and CDR2 are MDHEN and SYDVKM. Trimming took 5 bases from V and 10 from J, leaving 21 bases between them. This CDR3 is CASSPQNIQGREQFF. CDR3 sequence (DNA): TGTGCCAGCAGTCCCCAAAATATCCAGGGAAGAGAGCAGTTCTTC.

This clonotype was counted at least ten times. The V and J genes are TRBV20-1 and TRBJ2-3; 8 nucleotides line up with TRBD2. J lost 2 bases, V lost 5 bases, and 12 bases had no gene match. Germline CDR1 reads DFQATT; CDR2 reads SNEGSKA (reference sequence). The CDR3 length is 16 residues. CDR3 sequence (DNA): TGCAGTGCTTCACAGTTGGCAGCGGGGGCCACAGATACGCAGTATTTT. Translation: CSASQLAAGATDTQYF.

Of note for this clonotype: Being one base from a much bigger clone, this may be a read error. The chain uses TRBV6-6 and TRBJ2-1; TRBD2 agrees at 9 bases. Germline lookup yields CDR1 MNHNY and CDR2 SVGAGI (reference sequence). This CDR3 comprises 14 residues. DNA of the CDR3: TGTGCCAGCCGTTCAGCGGGGGGTTACAATGAGCAGGTCTTC. Amino acids: CASRSAGGYNEQVF.

This clonotype was detected many times. The chain employs TRBV27 and TRBJ2-4; possible D gene TRBD1, 6 bases. The ends were cut back, 6 bases at V and 1 base at J, with 10 bases in the middle. The CDR3 runs to 14 residues. Germline loops: CDR1 MNHEY, CDR2 SMNVEV (reference sequence). The CDR3: CASSTGFAKNIQYF. CDR3 bases: TGTGCCAGCAGCACAGGGTTTGCCAAAAACATTCAGTACTTC.

This clonotype was seen at least ten times. The chain has TRBV20-1 and TRBJ2-7; 10 bases are a match to TRBD2. The CDR3 runs 13 residues. V lost 6 bases and J lost 3; bases outside the gene matches: 5. Per the germline V gene, CDR1 is DFQATT and CDR2 is SNEGSKA (reference sequence). CDR3 nucleotides: TGCAGTGCAGCGAGCGGGGGGGGCTACGAGCAGTACTTC. Amino acids: CSAASGGGYEQYF.

In its sample, this clonotype was seen many times. The gene calls are TRBV5-1 and TRBJ2-5; D tentatively fits TRBD1 or TRBD2 (5 bases each). V lost 5 bases to trimming and J lost 7 bases, with 24 bases between them. The CDR3 covers 16 residues. Looked up from germline, CDR1 is SGHRS and CDR2 is YFSETQ. DNA for the CDR3: TGCGCCAGCAGGTCCCCTGGGCAGGGAAGTCGGGGGACCCAGTACTTC. It codes for CASRSPGQGSRGTQYF.

This clonotype was observed at least ten times. V and J are TRBV7-3 and TRBJ1-2; no clear D. Per germline, CDR1 SGHTA and CDR2 FQGTGA. Deletions cut 8 bases from V and 4 bases from J, with 11 bases between. The CDR3 loop spans 12 amino acids. CDR3 residues: CASGKGVYGYTF. Written as DNA, the CDR3 is TGTGCCAGCGGAAAGGGAGTCTATGGCTACACCTTC.

This clonotype came up a few times. It may be a read error: a sequence one base away is much more abundant. The chain recombines TRBV5-6 with TRBJ2-1; weak D call: TRBD2 (6 bases). Germline-derived CDR1 and CDR2 are SGHDT and YYEEEE. The length of the CDR3 is 15 residues. The chain's CDR3 is CASSFVGRSYDEQFF. The CDR3 region has the DNA TGTGCCAGCAGCTTTGTAGGGAGGTCCTACGATGAGCAGTTCTTC.

This clonotype has just a few counts. Just one base apart from a much larger clone, this may be a read error. The genes are TRBV20-1 and TRBJ2-7, with 9 bases matching TRBD1. The CDR3 has 13 residues. V shed 5 bases, J shed 7 bases, and the junction held 9 bases outside the gene matches. Germline CDR1 reads DFQATT; CDR2 reads SNEGSKA (reference sequence). The CDR3, as DNA: TGCAGTGCTCCGGGACAGGGCTACAATGAGCAGTACTTC. It is translated as CSAPGQGYNEQYF.

Remarks on this clonotype: A much bigger clone sits one base away, suggesting this may be a read error. The chain combines TRBV6-5 with TRBJ2-5, with D maybe TRBD2 (5 bases). V lost 2 bases and J lost 11, with 15 bases in between. This CDR3 comprises 13 residues. Germline V CDR1 and CDR2: MNHEY, SVGAGI. CDR3 region: CASSYGLGNEQYF. Written as DNA, the CDR3 is TGTGCCAGCAGTTACGGACTGGGGAATGAGCAGTACTTC.

Comments on this clonotype: It may be a read error: a sequence one base away is much more abundant. Written as DNA, the CDR3 is TGCAGTGCTAGTCTGTCCCAAAGCTCCTACGAGCAGTACTTC. Translation: CSASLSQSSYEQYF. The chain combines TRBV20-1 with TRBJ2-7; D is undetermined. This CDR3 contains 14 residues. Trimming took 3 bases from V and 0 from J, leaving 12 bases between them. The germline V gene has CDR1 DFQATT and CDR2 SNEGSKA (reference sequence).

This clonotype was seen a handful of times. A much more abundant neighbour one base away suggests this may be a read error. The chain is built from TRBV29-1 and TRBJ2-7; D unclear. Germline values: CDR1 SQVTM, CDR2 ANQGSEA. V was pared by 0 bases and J by 7 bases, with 7 bases between. The CDR3 spans 11 residues. The CDR3 DNA follows: TGCAGCGTTGAAGAAGGGAATGAGCAGTACTTC. Protein sequence: CSVEEGNEQYF.

This clonotype appeared many times. This chain uses TRBV9 with TRBJ2-7, with 10 bases fitting TRBD1. Trimming at V came to 0 bases and at J to 12 bases, leaving 6 bases not matched to a gene. Germline V gene sequence: CDR1 SGDLS, CDR2 YYNGEE. The CDR3 runs 13 residues. CDR3 protein: CASSVGDRGQVYF. The DNA of the CDR3 is TGTGCCAGCAGCGTAGGTGACAGGGGGCAGGTGTACTTC.

Worth noting for this clonotype: Since a much larger clone is just one base distant, this may be a read error. The CDR3 nucleotides are TGTGCCAGCAGCTTAGTCAGACTGACCCACGAGCAGTACTTC. Encoded protein: CASSLVRLTHEQYF. V gene TRBV5-6 combines with J gene TRBJ2-4; D uncertain. With the DNA end fitting TRBJ2-7 better, the J assignment may be wrong. The CDR3 totals 14 residues. Germline V lookup: CDR1 SGHDT, CDR2 YYEEEE.

In regard to this clonotype: A much larger clonotype is one base distant, so this may be a read error. The chain joins TRBV5-5 to TRBJ2-1; possible D gene TRBD1, 5 bases. This CDR3 is 14 amino acids long. Looked up from germline, CDR1 is SGHKS and CDR2 is YYEKEE (reference sequence). Deletions cut 2 bases from V and 9 bases from J, with 15 bases between. CDR3 sequence reads: CASSFDTKDSEQFF. The CDR3 nucleotides are TGTGCCAGCAGCTTTGACACTAAAGACAGTGAGCAGTTCTTC.

This clonotype was observed at least ten times. J is TRBJ2-1 and V is TRBV20-1; TRBD2 is a possible D gene (5 bases). Deletions cut 2 bases from V and 3 bases from J, with 11 bases between. The CDR3 is 14 amino acids. The germline V gene encodes CDR1 DFQATT and CDR2 SNEGSKA (reference sequence). In nucleotides, the CDR3 is TGCAGTGCTAGACCGCCCGGGGTCTACAATGAGCAGTTCTTC. Encoded protein: CSARPPGVYNEQFF.

CDR3 region: CASSSHRDRGPNGNQPQHF. The CDR3, as DNA: TGTGCCAGCAGTTCACACCGGGACAGGGGGCCGAATGGCAATCAGCCCCAGCATTTT. The genes are TRBV28 and TRBJ1-5; 12 bases are shared with TRBD1. The length of the CDR3 is 19 residues. Germline V gene lookup returns CDR1 MDHEN and CDR2 SYDVKM. V was pared by 4 bases and J by 2 bases, with 12 bases of the junction left unmatched. Full variable domain (rest looked up from reference TRBV28 and TRBJ1-5): DVKVTQSSRYLVKRTGEKVFLECVQDMDHENMFWYRQDPGLGLRLIYFSYDVKMKEKGDIPEGYSVSREKKERFSLILESASTNQTSMYLCASSSHRDRGPNGNQPQHFGDGTRLSIL.

This clonotype was detected a few times. Since a much larger clone is just one base distant, this may be a read error. The J gene is TRBJ2-7, the V gene TRBV5-1; possible D gene TRBD1, 6 bases. Deletions cut 3 bases from V and 3 bases from J, with 13 bases between. There are 14 residues in the CDR3. Per germline, CDR1 SGHRS and CDR2 YFSETQ. Here the CDR3 reads CASSWGRDLYEQYF. As DNA, the CDR3 is TGCGCCAGCAGCTGGGGGCGAGACCTCTACGAGCAGTACTTC.

Many counts were recorded for this clonotype. CDR3 sequence reads: CATSRGGIGTEAFF. DNA of the CDR3: TGTGCCACCAGCAGAGGGGGAATCGGCACTGAAGCTTTCTTT. This sequence joins TRBV15 and TRBJ1-1; no firm D call. V was clipped by 1 base and J by 4 bases, with 10 bases between them. This CDR3 region has 14 residues. Looked up from germline, CDR1 is LNHNV and CDR2 is YYDKDF (reference sequence). The complete variable domain, with remaining parts taken from reference TRBV15 and TRBJ1-1, reads DAMVIQNPRYQVTQFGKPVTLSCSQTLNHNVMYWYQQKSSQAPKLLFHYYDKDFNNEADTPDNFQSRRPNTSFCFLDIRSPGLGDTAMYLCATSRGGIGTEAFFGQGTRLTVV.

This clonotype was recorded at least ten times. The chain carries TRBV6-2 or TRBV6-3 and TRBJ2-3; 8 positions agree with TRBD1. Germline V gene sequence: CDR1 MNHEY, CDR2 SVGEGT. This CDR3 is built from 16 residues. Trimming removed 6 bases from V and 2 bases from J; junction bases left unmatched: 10. The CDR3 loop is CASSDGTGIHTDTQYF. CDR3 bases: TGTGCCAGCAGCGACGGGACAGGAATACACACAGATACGCAGTATTTT.